Each of the 30 T cell receptor beta chains below was sequenced from the same sample in a study of Ad26.COV2.S vaccination and SARS-CoV-2 variants. Treatment in this sample: 15 to 20 received Ad26.COV2.S at low or high dose, single or two shots; roughly 5 received placebo; per-sample allocation not given. Sample collection was performed on day 63 after the first vaccine or placebo injection. Assay: immunoSEQ multiplex PCR; the TCRdb copy retains only in-frame clones and omits some. The repertoire consists of roughly 300,000 clones, with 75% to 90% occurring once and the leading ten covering around a tenth. This sample comprised peripheral blood, obtained in a trial of Ad26.COV2.S vaccine versus placebo. The receptor set was obtained from a person between 18 and 60 years old who received the Ad26.COV2.S COVID-19 vaccine or a placebo.

The chain uses TRBV19 and TRBJ1-2; D is perhaps TRBD1 (6 bases). V dropped 5 bases and J dropped 4 bases, with 14 bases sitting between them. Germline V gives CDR1 LNHDA, CDR2 SQIVND (reference sequence). The CDR3 has 14 amino acids. This CDR3 reads CASSFRQDVYGYTF. The CDR3 DNA is TGTGCCAGTAGTTTCCGACAGGACGTCTATGGCTACACCTTC. Variable domain in full (rest from reference TRBV19 and TRBJ1-2): DGGITQSPKYLFRKEGQNVTLSCEQNLNHDAMYWYRQDPGQGLRLIYYSQIVNDFQKGDIAEGYSVSREKKESFPLTVTSAQKNPTAFYLCASSFRQDVYGYTFGSGTRLTVV.

The chain uses TRBV27 and TRBJ2-5, with TRBD2 identical over 8 bases. V lost 10 bases, J lost 4 bases, and 5 bases stayed unmatched. This CDR3 contains 12 residues. Per germline, CDR1 MNHEY and CDR2 SMNVEV (reference sequence). The CDR3 region has the DNA TGTGCCATCGGGAGCGGGGGAGAGACCCAGTACTTC. It translates to CAIGSGGETQYF.

The rearrangement uses TRBV12-5 and TRBJ2-6; 10 positions agree with TRBD1. This CDR3 contains 19 residues. J lost 0 bases, V lost 2 bases, and 7 bases had no gene match. Germline lookup yields CDR1 LGHNT and CDR2 FRNRAP. The CDR3 reads CASGLPTGQGYSGANVLTF. Here the CDR3 DNA reads TGTGCTAGTGGTTTGCCGACGGGACAGGGGTACTCTGGGGCCAACGTCCTGACTTTC.

This clone appeared once. This rearrangement joins TRBV30 to TRBJ2-5, with D perhaps TRBD2 (5 bases). The CDR3 has 14 residues. Trimming removed 2 bases at V and 1 base at J, with 11 bases between. Germline values: CDR1 GTSNPN, CDR2 SVGIG (reference sequence). The CDR3 is CAWSWEHLQETQYF. CDR3 coding DNA: TGTGCCTGGAGTTGGGAGCACCTCCAAGAGACCCAGTACTTC.

V is TRBV30 and J is TRBJ1-5, with a tentative D call TRBD1 (5 bases). Trimming removed 1 base from V and 4 bases from J, with 11 bases in between. The germline V gene has CDR1 GTSNPN and CDR2 SVGIG (reference sequence). This CDR3 is built from 14 residues. CDR3 DNA: TGTGCCTGGAGTGCCTCGGGGGGGAATCAGCCCCAGCATTTT. Translated: CAWSASGGNQPQHF.

This rearrangement joins TRBV5-1 to TRBJ2-4; D gene uncertain. The V end was cut by 0 bases, the J end by 0 bases, with 10 bases between. From germline, CDR1 is SGHRS and CDR2 YFSETQ. The CDR3 has 16 residues. CDR3 sequence (DNA): TGCGCCAGCAGCTTGGGGACCGTCTTAGCCAAAAACATTCAGTACTTC. Amino acid sequence: CASSLGTVLAKNIQYF. The entire variable domain, with the rest obtained from reference TRBV5-1 and TRBJ2-4, is as follows: KAGVTQTPRYLIKTRGQQVTLSCSPISGHRSVSWYQQTPGQGLQFLFEYFSETQRNKGNFPGRFSGRQFSNSRSEMNVSTLELGDSALYLCASSLGTVLAKNIQYFGAGTRLSVL.

V usage is TRBV28 and J usage is TRBJ2-1; 12 nucleotides line up with TRBD2. V dropped 2 bases and J dropped 0; count of bases not matched to a gene: 2. The CDR3 is 17 amino acids. CDR1 is MDHEN, CDR2 SYDVKM, per germline. The CDR3 spells CASSLGLAGSSYNEQFF. In DNA, the CDR3 is TGTGCCAGCAGTTTAGGACTAGCGGGGAGCTCCTACAATGAGCAGTTCTTC.

The J gene is TRBJ1-2, the V gene TRBV6-5, with D unclear. Trimming removed 0 bases at V and 7 bases at J, with 9 bases between. CDR1 MNHEY and CDR2 SVGAGI come from the germline V gene. CDR3 length: 13 residues. CDR3 in amino acids: CASSYSKGIGYTF. The CDR3 DNA reads as TGTGCCAGCAGTTACTCGAAAGGGATTGGCTACACCTTC.

This sequence joins TRBV28 and TRBJ2-7; maybe TRBD2 (5 bases). This CDR3 has 14 amino acids. CDR1 is MDHEN, CDR2 SYDVKM, per germline. Trimming took off 3 bases at V and 7 bases at J, with 16 bases between the two ends. CDR3 bases: TGTGCCAGCAGTTTGCGGCGGGTCCTTGTTGAGCAGTACTTC. This sequence encodes CASSLRRVLVEQYF.

The chain carries TRBV24-1 and TRBJ1-1; no definite D call. Germline V gene sequence: CDR1 KGHDR, CDR2 SFDVKD. The CDR3 has 14 amino acids. Trimming shortened V by 2 bases and J by 3 bases, and 9 bases separated the two germline ends. In DNA form, the CDR3 reads TGTGCCACCAGTGATTCCCAGGACCACACTGAAGCTTTCTTT. This encodes CATSDSQDHTEAFF.

This clone has just one count. The rearrangement joins TRBV7-3 to TRBJ2-3; TRBD1 might be the D (5 bases). CDR1 and CDR2 from the germline V gene are SGHTA and FQGTGA. The CDR3 runs to 16 residues. The V and J ends lost 5 bases and 1 base respectively, with 16 bases between them. CDR3 in DNA: TGTGCCAGCAGCCCAGGGTCGACTGCGGGCACAGATACGCAGTATTTT. It yields the protein CASSPGSTAGTDTQYF. The whole variable domain, remainder taken from reference TRBV7-3 and TRBJ2-3, is GAGVSQTPSNKVTEKGKYVELRCDPISGHTALYWYRQSLGQGPEFLIYFQGTGAADDSGLPNDRFFAVRPEGSVSTLKIQRTERGDSAVYLCASSPGSTAGTDTQYFGPGTRLTVL.

The rearrangement uses TRBV4-1 and TRBJ2-6; D is uncertain. V lost 5 bases and J 0 bases, leaving 11 bases between the germline ends. CDR3 length: 16 amino acids. Germline assignment: CDR1 MGHRA and CDR2 YSYEKL. The CDR3 spells CASSAYVSSGANVLTF. The CDR3 nucleotides are TGCGCCAGCAGCGCCTATGTGAGCTCTGGGGCCAACGTCCTGACTTTC.

The chain couples TRBV5-1 to TRBJ2-2; no reliable D call. CDR1 is SGHRS, CDR2 YFSETQ, per germline. V was shortened by 4 bases and J by 0 bases, with 10 bases between the two germline ends. The CDR3 extends over 15 amino acids. CDR3 residues: CASSPRSANTGELFF. As DNA, the CDR3 is TGCGCCAGCAGCCCAAGATCAGCGAACACCGGGGAGCTGTTTTTT.

This clone was found once. This chain links TRBV9 with TRBJ2-3; 13 nucleotides align to TRBD2. J was trimmed by 6 bases and V by 3 bases; bases with no gene match: 7. Germline CDR1 SGDLS, CDR2 YYNGEE. The CDR3 is 16 amino acids. For the CDR3, the DNA is TGTGCCAGCAGCGGACGGACTAGCGGGGGTCCGGATACGCAGTATTTT. Protein sequence: CASSGRTSGGPDTQYF.

The chain couples TRBV5-4 to TRBJ1-2; no reliable D call. The germline V gene encodes CDR1 SGHNT and CDR2 YYREEE (reference sequence). Between the trimmed V and J ends, which lost 2 bases and 5 bases, there was a span of 10 bases. The CDR3 contains 13 residues. CDR3 sequence (DNA): TGTGCCAGCAGCTTCGGAGGGAGGTATGGCTACACCTTC. This gives the protein CASSFGGRYGYTF.

This chain connects TRBV7-9 to TRBJ2-7; 8 bases agree with TRBD2. Germline V gene sequence: CDR1 SEHNR, CDR2 FQNEAQ (reference sequence). The CDR3 sequence is 16 residues long. The ends lost 0 bases at V and 3 bases at J; junction bases unmatched: 7. DNA for the CDR3: TGTGCCAGCAGCTTAGCCCGGTGGAGCGGGAGCTACGAGCAGTACTTC. Translating it yields CASSLARWSGSYEQYF.

The chain recombines TRBV28 with TRBJ2-2, with D possibly being TRBD1 (6 bases). The V and J ends lost 9 bases and 4 bases respectively, with 18 bases between them. The CDR3 totals 15 residues. Per the germline V gene, CDR1 is MDHEN and CDR2 is SYDVKM. CDR3 sequence reads: CASSIRGSVTGELFF. CDR3 DNA sequence: TGTGCCAGTTCTATCAGGGGTTCGGTCACCGGGGAGCTGTTTTTT.

This clone was recorded a few times. The chain links TRBV2 to TRBJ2-2; perhaps TRBD1 as D (5 bases). The V gene's germline CDR1 is SNHLY and CDR2 FYNNEI. The CDR3 loop spans 13 amino acids. V dropped 7 bases and J dropped 0 bases, with 6 bases sitting between them. CDR3 loop: CASTGSNTGELFF. In nucleotides, the CDR3 is TGTGCCAGCACAGGGTCGAACACCGGGGAGCTGTTTTTT.

The V gene is TRBV5-3, the J gene TRBJ2-7; D may be TRBD1 or TRBD2 (5 bases each). TRBV5-3 counts as an open reading frame of uncertain function. There are 14 residues in the CDR3. V was pared by 1 base and J by 2 bases, with 10 bases between. CDR3 sequence reads: CARSLRGDPYEQYF. The CDR3 DNA reads TGTGCCAGAAGCTTGAGAGGGGACCCCTACGAGCAGTACTTC.

The chain carries TRBV7-3 and TRBJ2-3; maybe TRBD2 (5 bases). Trimming cost V 4 bases and J 2 bases, with 10 bases left between them. Looked up from germline, CDR1 is SGHTA and CDR2 is FQGTGA. This CDR3 is built from 14 residues. Here the CDR3 reads CASSSRTATDTQYF. The CDR3, as DNA: TGTGCCAGCAGCTCACGGACTGCCACAGATACGCAGTATTTT.

The rearrangement links TRBV24-1 to TRBJ2-5, with unresolved D. Germline values: CDR1 KGHDR, CDR2 SFDVKD. The germline V and J ends were trimmed by 3 bases and 1 base, with 8 bases remaining between them. The length of the CDR3 is 14 residues. CDR3 sequence (DNA): TGTGCCACCAGTGATCCGACGGTCCAAGAGACCCAGTACTTC. Translated: CATSDPTVQETQYF.

The genes are TRBV27 and TRBJ1-1; no definite D call. Germline V CDR1 and CDR2: MNHEY, SMNVEV (reference sequence). The CDR3 spans 15 residues. Trimming stripped 5 bases from V and 0 bases from J, with 13 bases between. This chain's CDR3 is CASSQVDGMNTEAFF. CDR3 DNA: TGTGCCAGCAGTCAAGTGGACGGCATGAACACTGAAGCTTTCTTT.

This clone was counted at least ten times. The chain uses TRBV3-1 (or the pseudogene TRBV3-2) and TRBJ1-1; D is perhaps TRBD1 (5 bases). The CDR3 is made up of 14 amino acids. Looked up from germline, CDR1 is LGHDT and CDR2 is YNNKEL (reference sequence). The ends were cut back, 6 bases at V and 1 base at J, with 12 bases in the middle. In DNA form, the CDR3 reads TGTGCCAGCAGACACAGCGGGGGGAACACTGAAGCTTTCTTT. Translated: CASRHSGGNTEAFF.

This clone was observed once. The rearrangement uses TRBV13 and TRBJ2-2; 8 bases line up with TRBD1. The CDR3 contains 15 residues. V lost 5 bases to trimming and J lost 5 bases; unmatched junction nucleotides: 7. The germline gives CDR1 PRHDT, CDR2 FYEKMQ (reference sequence). This CDR3 is CASSRTGFRTGELFF. The CDR3 DNA sequence: TGTGCCAGCAGCCGGACAGGGTTCAGGACCGGGGAGCTGTTTTTT.

As DNA, the CDR3 is TGCAGCGTTGCAAACAGGAGATCCTACGAGCAGTACTTC. Protein sequence: CSVANRRSYEQYF. The chain is built from TRBV29-1 and TRBJ2-7, with a possible D match to TRBD1 (5 bases). Trimming removed 4 bases at V and 1 base at J, with 11 bases between. Germline CDR1 and CDR2: SQVTM and ANQGSEA. The CDR3 totals 13 residues.

The chain joins TRBV24-1 to TRBJ1-2; tentatively, D is TRBD1 (5 bases). This CDR3 has 15 residues. Germline V gene data show CDR1 as KGHDR and CDR2 as SFDVKD. The ends were cut back, 2 bases at V and 6 bases at J, with 15 bases in the middle. CDR3 protein: CATSDWRQGGNGYTF. DNA of the CDR3: TGTGCCACCAGTGATTGGCGGCAGGGTGGGAATGGCTACACCTTC.

The V gene is TRBV30, the J gene TRBJ1-5; no firm D call. Germline CDR1 and CDR2: GTSNPN and SVGIG (reference sequence). Trimming pared 2 bases from V and 6 bases from J, leaving 8 bases between. The CDR3 is 12 residues long. CDR3: CAWSHGGQPQHF. CDR3 nucleotide sequence: TGTGCCTGGAGTCACGGCGGTCAGCCCCAGCATTTT.

This clone was found once. The chain combines TRBV4-3 with TRBJ2-1; 10 bases map to TRBD2. With 0 bases clipped from V and 6 bases from J, the junction kept 5 bases outside the gene matches. The length of the CDR3 is 16 residues. Germline V gene lookup returns CDR1 LGHNA and CDR2 YSLEER. The CDR3 reads CASSQDLAGVRNEQFF. The CDR3 DNA reads TGCGCCAGCAGCCAAGACCTAGCGGGAGTCCGCAATGAGCAGTTCTTC.

This clone was seen a single time. The chain links TRBV5-8 to TRBJ1-1; 11 bases map to TRBD1. Germline CDR1 and CDR2: SGHTS and YDEGEE. The ends lost 5 bases at V and 11 bases at J; junction bases unmatched: 14. CDR3 length equals 15 residues. The CDR3 protein is CASRLPGQGVLSAFF. The CDR3 DNA reads as TGTGCCAGCAGGCTACCGGGACAGGGGGTGCTTAGCGCTTTCTTT.

This sequence joins TRBV3-1 (or the pseudogene TRBV3-2) and TRBJ2-1; a possible D gene is TRBD1 (6 bases). In germline, CDR1 is LGHDT, CDR2 YNNKEL (reference sequence). V lost 2 bases to trimming and J lost 8 bases, with 16 bases between them. The CDR3 spans 15 residues. CDR3 in amino acids: CASSQTSGVLDEQFF. In nucleotides, the CDR3 is TGTGCCAGCAGCCAAACCTCAGGGGTTCTGGATGAGCAGTTCTTC.